This TCR beta chain was identified during a study of blood T cell repertoires in COVID-19. Study details: Italy, Spain and the United States were the sources of the convalescent and acute COVID-19 samples. T cells, B-cell-depleted T cells, or PBMCs supplied cDNA or gDNA.

Unmatched junction bases numbered 0, after V lost 0 bases and J lost 3 bases. CDR1 and CDR2 (germline): KGHSH, LQKENI. This CDR3 is built from 14 residues. Authors' data handling: Nucleated cell number was recorded as an estimate derived from reference gene primer amplification. Profiling relied on immunoSEQ multiplex PCR, and the TCRdb table lists in-frame clones only, not all of them. Clonal size and the V and J genes are those of that table, whereas D and trimming came from the DNA. The data contain some 210,000 clones, roughly 90% of them seen just once; the ten biggest clones take up more than 5.5%.

The sequenced sample consisted of peripheral blood. This sequence originates from a man in his 60s who had recovered from COVID-19. J is TRBJ2-7 and V is TRBV18, with TRBD1 matching 9 bases. The CDR3 coding sequence is TGTGCCAGCTCACCACCGGGACAGGGCTACGAGCAGTACTTC. As protein: CASSPPGQGYEQYF.